Shown below are 12 T cell receptor beta chains from a single sample sequenced in a study of cytomegalovirus exposure and HLA in healthy donors. In the PCR, 60 Vbeta and 13 Jbeta primers were used. The protocol was immunoSEQ multiplex PCR, while the TCRdb copy is restricted to in-frame clones and leaves out a portion. This sample carries fewer than 200,000 clones, roughly 80% of them seen once, and the ten largest clones take approximately 7%. The sample comprised PBMCs. These receptors all stem from a woman aged 25 to 39 in good health and CMV-seropositive.

The chain links TRBV5-1 to TRBJ1-5; 7 bases are shared with TRBD1. The germline V gene encodes CDR1 SGHRS and CDR2 YFSETQ. Germline trimming cut 3 bases from V and 3 bases from J; bases unmatched to any gene: 6. The CDR3 contains 15 residues. CDR3 residues: CASSWGDRHNQPQHF. Here the CDR3 DNA reads TGCGCCAGCAGCTGGGGGGACAGACACAATCAGCCCCAGCATTTT.

This chain joins TRBV5-1 and TRBJ1-2; a weak D match, TRBD1 (5 bases). In germline, CDR1 is SGHRS, CDR2 YFSETQ. This CDR3 has 14 residues. Trimming removed 0 bases at V and 2 bases at J, with 8 bases between. CDR3 DNA: TGCGCCAGCAGCTTGGAAGGGGAAAACTATGGCTACACCTTC. Amino acid sequence: CASSLEGENYGYTF. The full variable domain, in which reference TRBV5-1 and TRBJ1-2 provide the parts outside the CDR3, is KAGVTQTPRYLIKTRGQQVTLSCSPISGHRSVSWYQQTPGQGLQFLFEYFSETQRNKGNFPGRFSGRQFSNSRSEMNVSTLELGDSALYLCASSLEGENYGYTFGSGTRLTVV.

This clone was seen only a few times. V usage is TRBV5-4 and J usage is TRBJ1-2, with D hard to call. The CDR3 is 13 residues long. V gave up 0 bases and J gave up 2 bases, with 5 bases separating them. Germline CDR1 reads SGHNT; CDR2 reads YYREEE (reference sequence). This CDR3 is CASSLDGNYGYTF. For the CDR3, the DNA is TGTGCCAGCAGCTTGGACGGGAACTATGGCTACACCTTC.

The chain carries TRBV5-6 and TRBJ2-3, with D possibly TRBD2 on 5 matching bases. V gave up 1 base and J gave up 4 bases, with 7 bases separating them. The CDR3 is made up of 13 amino acids. Per germline, CDR1 SGHDT and CDR2 YYEEEE. In DNA, the CDR3 is TGTGCCAGCAGCTTGAGAGGGTCAGATACGCAGTATTTT. Its translation is CASSLRGSDTQYF.

This chain links TRBV6-5 with TRBJ1-1; 8 bases map to TRBD1. The V gene end was trimmed by 6 bases and the J gene end by 3 bases; junction bases not matched to a gene: 3. Per germline, CDR1 MNHEY and CDR2 SVGAGI. CDR3 size: 13 residues. The CDR3 sequence: CASSLDRDTEAFF. In nucleotides, the CDR3 is TGTGCCAGCAGCTTGGACAGGGACACTGAAGCTTTCTTT.

The chain employs TRBV6-5 and TRBJ1-6; 9 nucleotides line up with TRBD1. The J segment lost 8 bases and the V segment lost 6 bases, leaving 5 bases of the junction unmatched. Germline loops: CDR1 MNHEY, CDR2 SVGAGI. The CDR3 extends over 14 amino acids. Written as DNA, the CDR3 is TGTGCCAGCAGAGAGGGACAGGGTGATTCACCCCTCCACTTT. This gives the protein CASREGQGDSPLHF.

The rearrangement uses TRBV28 and TRBJ2-2; possibly TRBD2 for D (6 bases). The V gene's germline CDR1 is MDHEN and CDR2 SYDVKM. V shed 2 bases and J shed 0 bases, with 22 bases lying between them. This CDR3 region has 20 residues. The CDR3, as DNA: TGTGCCAGCAGTTTAATCGGGTTATTGGGGGGTCCAACGAACACCGGGGAGCTGTTTTTT. Its translation is CASSLIGLLGGPTNTGELFF.

The chain couples TRBV7-2 to TRBJ1-6; the D is unclear. Trimming removed 2 bases at V and 8 bases at J, with 7 bases between. Germline V CDR1 and CDR2: SGHTA, FQGNSA. The CDR3 loop spans 13 amino acids. As DNA, the CDR3 is TGTGCCAGCAGCTTAATGCGGGATTCACCCCTCCACTTT. Translated: CASSLMRDSPLHF.

This chain joins TRBV28 and TRBJ2-5; 7 bases map to TRBD1. V shed 6 bases, J shed 0 bases, and the junction held 4 bases outside the gene matches. The germline V gene encodes CDR1 MDHEN and CDR2 SYDVKM. This CDR3 has 14 residues. The CDR3 protein is CASSLGTDQETQYF. DNA of the CDR3: TGTGCCAGCAGCCTCGGGACAGACCAAGAGACCCAGTACTTC.

This sequence joins TRBV19 and TRBJ2-3, with TRBD2 matching 8 bases. Germline values: CDR1 LNHDA, CDR2 SQIVND (reference sequence). V gave up 1 base and J gave up 1 base; unmatched junction bases: 4. The CDR3 contains 16 residues. The CDR3 loop is CASSIGDGGGTDTQYF. The CDR3, as DNA: TGTGCCAGTAGTATAGGGGACGGGGGGGGCACAGATACGCAGTATTTT.

V and J are TRBV7-2 and TRBJ1-5; possibly TRBD1 for D (5 bases). V lost 1 base to trimming and J lost 3 bases, with 10 bases between them. The CDR3 sequence is 15 residues long. Germline CDR1 reads SGHTA; CDR2 reads FQGNSA. This CDR3 reads CASSLVAGINQPQHF. CDR3 DNA sequence: TGTGCCAGCAGCTTAGTCGCAGGGATCAATCAGCCCCAGCATTTT.

The V and J genes are TRBV1 and TRBJ1-2. TRBV1 is assigned pseudogene status. The length of the CDR3 is 16 residues. CDR3 DNA: TGCACCAGCAGCCAAGATCTATGGCAGCGGCATTGTAGCTACACCTTC. It translates to CTSSQDLWQRHCSYTF.